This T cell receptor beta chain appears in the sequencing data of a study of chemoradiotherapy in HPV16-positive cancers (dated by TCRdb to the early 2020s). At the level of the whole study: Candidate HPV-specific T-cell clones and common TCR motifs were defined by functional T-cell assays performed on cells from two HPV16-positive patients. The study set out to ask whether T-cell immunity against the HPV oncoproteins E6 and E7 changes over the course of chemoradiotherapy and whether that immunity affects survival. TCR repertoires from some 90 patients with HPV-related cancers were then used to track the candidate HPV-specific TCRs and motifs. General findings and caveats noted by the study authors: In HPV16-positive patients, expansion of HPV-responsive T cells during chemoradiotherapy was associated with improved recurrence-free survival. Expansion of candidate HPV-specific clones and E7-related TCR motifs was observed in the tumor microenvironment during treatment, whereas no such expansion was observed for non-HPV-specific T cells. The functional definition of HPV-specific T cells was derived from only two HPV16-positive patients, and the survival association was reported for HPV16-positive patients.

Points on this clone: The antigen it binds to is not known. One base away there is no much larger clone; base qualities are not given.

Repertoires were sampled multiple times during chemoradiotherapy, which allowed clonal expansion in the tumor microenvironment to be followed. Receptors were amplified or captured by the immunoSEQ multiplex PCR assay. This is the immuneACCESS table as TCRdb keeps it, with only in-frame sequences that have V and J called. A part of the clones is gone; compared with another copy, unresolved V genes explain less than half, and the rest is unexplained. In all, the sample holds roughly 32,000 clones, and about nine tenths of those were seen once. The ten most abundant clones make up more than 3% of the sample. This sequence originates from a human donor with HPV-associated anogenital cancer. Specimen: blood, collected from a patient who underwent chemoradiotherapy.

The CDR3 region has the sequence CASSDSRGNMQYF. At the DNA level, the sequence is TGTGCCAGCAGTGACTCGAGGGGGAACATGCAGTATTTT. The receptor chain draws on TRBV6-4 and TRBJ2-3; a weak D assignment points to TRBD1 (6 bases agree). From the cysteine through the phenylalanine, the CDR3 covers 13 amino acids. The DNA shown is the 39-base CDR3, in frame from base 1. CDR1 and CDR2 are drawn from the germline V gene: MRHNA, SNTAGT. Deletion took 0 bases off V and 11 bases off J, with a span of 12 bases between the germline ends.